These T cell receptor beta chains were read from a single sample in a study of cytomegalovirus exposure and HLA in healthy donors. Profiled with immunoSEQ multiplex PCR; TCRdb holds only in-frame clones, not every one. The sample has 110,000 to 150,000 clones, 80% seen once. Sequences were obtained from PBMCs. The receptors were sampled from a man aged 40-50 years in good health and CMV-seronegative. Both conserved end residues are part of each CDR3. Each record gives: V gene, J gene, clone size, CDR3 protein. Some rows mark clone size as missing; the rest say once, few, many or name a class of expanded clone.

V gene: TRBV5-1
J gene: -
clone size: -
CDR3 protein: CASSDPGSPYEQYF

V gene: TRBV6-5
J gene: TRBJ1-6
clone size: -
CDR3 protein: CATRDSRNSPLHF

V gene: TRBV18
J gene: TRBJ1-1
clone size: few
CDR3 protein: CASSPPRTGKLNTEAFF

V gene: TRBV28
J gene: TRBJ1-2
clone size: few
CDR3 protein: CASSPSSPGFNYGYTF

V gene: TRBV7-2
J gene: TRBJ2-1
clone size: -
CDR3 protein: CASSRTSGGARDEQFF

V gene: TRBV10-3
J gene: TRBJ2-1
clone size: -
CDR3 protein: CALSTGDNEQFF

V gene: TRBV29-1
J gene: TRBJ2-7
clone size: -
CDR3 protein: CSVEFGYGGEDYEQYF

V gene: TRBV6-4
J gene: TRBJ1-2
clone size: -
CDR3 protein: CASRRTGGNSYTF

V gene: TRBV21-1
J gene: TRBJ2-3
clone size: -
CDR3 protein: CASSKRGSDTQYF

V gene: TRBV25-1
J gene: TRBJ2-6
clone size: -
CDR3 protein: CASSEYGTGLSGANVLTF

V gene: TRBV5-4
J gene: TRBJ2-3
clone size: -
CDR3 protein: CASRRDPTDTQYF

V gene: TRBV5-1
J gene: TRBJ2-1
clone size: -
CDR3 protein: CASSPGLAGFNEQFF

V gene: TRBV6-1
J gene: TRBJ1-1
clone size: -
CDR3 protein: CASIIDRATEAFF

V gene: TRBV7-9
J gene: TRBJ1-1
clone size: few
CDR3 protein: CASSLAEGADTEAFF

V gene: TRBV18
J gene: TRBJ2-7
clone size: -
CDR3 protein: CASSTRQGGYEQYF

V gene: TRBV9
J gene: TRBJ2-7
clone size: -
CDR3 protein: CASSVAGGLSYEQYF

V gene: TRBV7-9
J gene: TRBJ2-4
clone size: -
CDR3 protein: CASSRTGGEGLAKNIQYF

V gene: TRBV10-3
J gene: TRBJ2-5
clone size: few
CDR3 protein: CAISDGLAIPEETQYF

V gene: TRBV12-5
J gene: TRBJ2-3
clone size: -
CDR3 protein: CASGLGLAGSVDTQYF

V gene: TRBV6-5
J gene: TRBJ2-1
clone size: -
CDR3 protein: CASSRQGGRNNEQFF

V gene: TRBV15
J gene: TRBJ2-5
clone size: -
CDR3 protein: CATSTSRTGRQETQYF

V gene: TRBV7-8
J gene: TRBJ2-7
clone size: -
CDR3 protein: CASSLALSGDYEQYF

V gene: TRBV2
J gene: TRBJ2-7
clone size: -
CDR3 protein: CASSDIAGGYRYEQYF

V gene: TRBV5-1
J gene: TRBJ1-3
clone size: -
CDR3 protein: CASSLASSGNTIYF

V gene: TRBV5-5
J gene: TRBJ1-2
clone size: few
CDR3 protein: CASSSLAGTEGSYTF

V gene: TRBV19
J gene: TRBJ1-1
clone size: few
CDR3 protein: CASSIVGVTEAFF

V gene: TRBV25-1
J gene: TRBJ2-3
clone size: few
CDR3 protein: CASSPGQGGTDTQYF

V gene: TRBV7-2
J gene: TRBJ1-5
clone size: -
CDR3 protein: CASSSDSSNQPQHF

V gene: TRBV14
J gene: TRBJ1-3
clone size: -
CDR3 protein: CASSQVAGGSGNTIYF

V gene: TRBV19
J gene: TRBJ1-5
clone size: -
CDR3 protein: CASSMGQGYSNQPQHF

V gene: TRBV9
J gene: TRBJ1-6
clone size: -
CDR3 protein: CASSQTTREASYNSPLHF